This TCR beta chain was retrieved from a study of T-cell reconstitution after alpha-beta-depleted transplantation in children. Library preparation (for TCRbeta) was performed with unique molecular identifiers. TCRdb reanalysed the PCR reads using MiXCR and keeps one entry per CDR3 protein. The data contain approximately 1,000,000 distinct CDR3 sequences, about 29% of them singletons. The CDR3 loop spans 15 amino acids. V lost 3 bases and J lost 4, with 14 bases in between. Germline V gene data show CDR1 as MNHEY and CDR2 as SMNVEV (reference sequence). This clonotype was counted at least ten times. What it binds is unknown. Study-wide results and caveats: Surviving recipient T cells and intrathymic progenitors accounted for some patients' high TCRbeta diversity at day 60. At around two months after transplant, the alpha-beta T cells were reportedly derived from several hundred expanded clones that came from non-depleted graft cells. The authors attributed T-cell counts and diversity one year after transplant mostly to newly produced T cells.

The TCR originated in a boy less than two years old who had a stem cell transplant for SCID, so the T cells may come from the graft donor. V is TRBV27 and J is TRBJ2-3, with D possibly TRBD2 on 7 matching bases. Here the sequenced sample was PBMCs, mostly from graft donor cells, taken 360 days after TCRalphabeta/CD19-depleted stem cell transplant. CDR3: CASSLVGGRADTQYF. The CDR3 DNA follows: TGTGCCAGCAGTTTGGTGGGGGGGCGGGCAGATACGCAGTATTTT.